Described below is a single T cell receptor beta chain sequence and its context. Its antigen remains unidentified. Base qualities were left out, and no much larger clone turns up one base away. The data stem from a study of shared clonotypes between healthy human individuals (dated by TCRdb to 2019 to 2021). Regarding the research as a whole: A couple of women and a few men aged 18 to 49 years were included in the cohort. For each donor, CD4 naive and CD4 memory were each given three plates, CD8 naive was given two plates, and CD8 memory was given one plate. To estimate repertoire size and how much clonotype sharing occurs between individuals, the study deeply sequenced the blood TCR repertoires of five healthy adults. Different laboratories and diverse techniques were used to prepare libraries and sequence TCR repertoires, to increase sequencing depth and limit assay-specific biases. Between about 0.85 and 9.5 billion PBMCs per donor were obtained by leukapheresis. Here is what the overall study found, with its caveats: Sharing across several donors was observed for around 5% of naive CD4, under 4% of naive CD8, 2.3% of memory CD4, and about 0.4% of memory CD8 clonotypes. Even with the large sequencing depth, rarefaction of the sorted-subset datasets indicated that sequencing was incomplete. Naive subsets generally had larger estimated clonotype richness than memory subsets. Sampling was restricted to blood, and TCR repertoires in tissues likely differ from the TCR repertoires found in blood. Pairwise subsampling led to the expectation that sequencing depth would affect the degree of clonotype sharing among donors. Clonotypes shared by all four sorted-subset donors showed higher generation probabilities than non-shared clonotypes. The small number of donors limited the genetic and exposure-history diversity represented.

Healthy HIV-negative adults with no recently reported acute infections or vaccinations were included as donors. Every donor was a Caucasian adult residing in Nashville, Tennessee, USA. CD4+ T cells were enriched by magnetic negative selection; naive cells were then positively selected on CD45RA, and the negative fraction formed the memory subset. Blood was collected by leukapheresis, and PBMCs were isolated by Ficoll-Histopaque density gradient centrifugation and then cryopreserved in liquid nitrogen vapor phase. Analytical flow cytometry was used to check the purity and quantity of every magnetically sorted T cell population. Genomic DNA was isolated from every sorted fraction and measured by UV absorbance on a Nanodrop 2000c. TCR CDR3 regions were amplified from genomic DNA by multiplex PCR using the deep immunoSEQ assay. Extracted genomic DNA from each cell subset was distributed evenly across all wells of several immunoSEQ 96-well plates, and each plate was treated as a replicate. Each replicate PCR for sorted subsets received roughly 200 ng genomic DNA, equal to around 32,000 T cell genomes. Purified libraries were measured with a Qubit 3.0 fluorometer, size-checked on a Bioanalyzer 2100, and measured again with the KAPA Library Quantification kit. Every immunoSEQ 96-well plate was sequenced on a separate single-read 150-cycle Illumina NextSeq 550 flow cell. The study's processing was this. The immunoSEQ output contained only junctional sequences without quality scores, so filtering could not match that applied to full-length reads. Sequences were annotated with PyIR, a Python wrapper for IgBLAST v1.9, and V/J genes and CDR3 were assigned using IMGT germline references. Reads with weak V/J assignments (E-value above 1e-6), missing CDR3, stop codons, out-of-frame junctions, or ambiguous translated residues were removed. V3J clonotypes were defined by identical inferred V gene, J gene, and CDR3 amino acid sequence. To compute the percentage overlap between repertoires, the number of shared unique clonotypes was divided by the size of the smaller repertoire. Three approaches were used to assess repertoire richness: RTK rarefaction, the Chao1 estimator, and Recon v2.1 estimates of unobserved clonotypes. Generation probabilities for all TCRbeta clonotypes obtained by the gDNA method from four donors were computed using OLGA. TCRdb carries this immuneACCESS record with in-frame sequences only. Its versions omit some clonotypes, under half of them owing to an unresolved V gene in the studies checked, with the rest unexplained. Clone size and the V and J calls come from that table; the DNA yielded D and trimming. In all, the sample holds about 600,000 clones, and about 96% of those were seen once. Approximately 0.057% of the sample lies in the top ten.

From cysteine to phenylalanine, the CDR3 is 15 amino acids long. CDR3 DNA only is kept here, 45 bases in frame from base 1. At the junction V is shortened by 5 bases and J by 4 bases; bases outside the gene matches: 8. The germline V gene provides CDR1 SGHNT and CDR2 YENEEA. This receptor was taken from a woman aged 25 to 39 in good health. The chain couples TRBV11-3 to TRBJ2-5; 9 nucleotides in the junction match TRBD1. The source material was naive CD4+ T cells sorted from blood. The cell subset or site label, as the study defines it: CD45RA+ positively selected. The DNA sequence follows: TGTGCCAGCAGCATTGGACAGGGGCAGGGAGAGACCCAGTACTTC. Translated, it gives CASSIGQGQGETQYF.